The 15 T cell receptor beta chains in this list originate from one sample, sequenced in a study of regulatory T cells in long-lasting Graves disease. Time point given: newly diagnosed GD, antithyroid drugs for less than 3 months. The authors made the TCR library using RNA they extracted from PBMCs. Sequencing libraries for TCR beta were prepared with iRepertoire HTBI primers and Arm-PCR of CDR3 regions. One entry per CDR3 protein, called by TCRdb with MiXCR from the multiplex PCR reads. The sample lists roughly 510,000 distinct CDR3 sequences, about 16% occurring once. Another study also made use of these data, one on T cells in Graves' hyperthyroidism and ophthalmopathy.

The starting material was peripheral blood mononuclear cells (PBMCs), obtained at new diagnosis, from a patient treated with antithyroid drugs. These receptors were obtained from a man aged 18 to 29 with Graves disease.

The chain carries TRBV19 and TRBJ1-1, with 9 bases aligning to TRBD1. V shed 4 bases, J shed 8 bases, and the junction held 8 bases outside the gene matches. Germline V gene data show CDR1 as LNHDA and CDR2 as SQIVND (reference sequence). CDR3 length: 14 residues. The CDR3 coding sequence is TGTGCCAGTAGTACCCAAGCCGGGACAGGGGAAGCTTTCTTT. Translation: CASSTQAGTGEAFF. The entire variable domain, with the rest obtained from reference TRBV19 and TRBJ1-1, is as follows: DGGITQSPKYLFRKEGQNVTLSCEQNLNHDAMYWYRQDPGQGLRLIYYSQIVNDFQKGDIAEGYSVSREKKESFPLTVTSAQKNPTAFYLCASSTQAGTGEAFFGQGTRLTVV.

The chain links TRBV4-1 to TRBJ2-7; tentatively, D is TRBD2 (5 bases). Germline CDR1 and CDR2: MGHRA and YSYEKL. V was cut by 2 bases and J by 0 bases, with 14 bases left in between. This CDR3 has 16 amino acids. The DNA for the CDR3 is TGCGCCAGCAGCCAACCGCGGACTTTTAGCTCCTACGAGCAGTACTTC. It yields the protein CASSQPRTFSSYEQYF.

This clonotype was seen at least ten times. The CDR3 protein is CASSLGRTSGSTDTQYF. CDR3 sequence (DNA): TGTGCCAGCAGTTTAGGGAGGACTAGCGGGAGCACAGATACGCAGTATTTT. V and J are TRBV12-3 or TRBV12-4 and TRBJ2-3; TRBD2 matches 11 bases. V was pared by 1 base and J by 0 bases, with 3 bases of the junction left unmatched. The CDR3 is 17 residues long.

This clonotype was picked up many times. CDR3 nucleotide sequence: TGTGCCAGTAGCTCCGGGGTTGGCACTGAAGCTTTCTTT. This codes for CASSSGVGTEAFF. This chain uses TRBV19 with TRBJ1-1; the D is unclear. V lost 6 bases, J lost 4 bases, and 12 bases lay in between. In germline, CDR1 is LNHDA, CDR2 SQIVND (reference sequence). This CDR3 is 13 amino acids long.

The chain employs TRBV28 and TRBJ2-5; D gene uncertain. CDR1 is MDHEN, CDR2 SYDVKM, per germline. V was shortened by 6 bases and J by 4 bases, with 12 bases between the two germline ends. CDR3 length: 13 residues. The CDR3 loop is CASSTGLRETQYF. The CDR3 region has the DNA TGTGCCAGCAGCACCGGATTGCGAGAGACCCAGTACTTC.

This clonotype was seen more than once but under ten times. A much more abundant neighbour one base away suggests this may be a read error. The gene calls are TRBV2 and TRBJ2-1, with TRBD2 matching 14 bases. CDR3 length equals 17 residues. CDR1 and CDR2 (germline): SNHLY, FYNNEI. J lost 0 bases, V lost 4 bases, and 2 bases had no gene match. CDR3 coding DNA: TGTGCCAGCAGTGGGGGGACTAGCGGGAGCTCCTACAATGAGCAGTTCTTC. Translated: CASSGGTSGSSYNEQFF.

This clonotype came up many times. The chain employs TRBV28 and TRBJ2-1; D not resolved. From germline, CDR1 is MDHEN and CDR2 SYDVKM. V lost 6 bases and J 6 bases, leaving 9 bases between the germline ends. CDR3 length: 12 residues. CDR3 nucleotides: TGTGCCAGCAGCTTAGCTAGCAATGAGCAGTTCTTC. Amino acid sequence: CASSLASNEQFF. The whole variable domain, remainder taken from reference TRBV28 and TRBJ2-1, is DVKVTQSSRYLVKRTGEKVFLECVQDMDHENMFWYRQDPGLGLRLIYFSYDVKMKEKGDIPEGYSVSREKKERFSLILESASTNQTSMYLCASSLASNEQFFGPGTRLTVL.

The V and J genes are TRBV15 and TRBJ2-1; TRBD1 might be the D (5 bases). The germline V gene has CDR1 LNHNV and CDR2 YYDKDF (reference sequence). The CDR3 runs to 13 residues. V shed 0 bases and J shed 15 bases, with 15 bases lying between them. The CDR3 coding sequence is TGTGCCACCAGCAGAGACGGACACCTAGTCTTGTTCTTC. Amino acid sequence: CATSRDGHLVLFF.

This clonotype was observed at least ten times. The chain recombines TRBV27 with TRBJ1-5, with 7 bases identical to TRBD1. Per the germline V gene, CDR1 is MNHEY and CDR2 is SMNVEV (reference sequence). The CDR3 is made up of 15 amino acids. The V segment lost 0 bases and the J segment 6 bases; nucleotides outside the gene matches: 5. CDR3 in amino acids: CASSLSSGGSQPQHF. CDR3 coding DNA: TGTGCCAGCAGTTTATCATCAGGGGGGAGTCAGCCCCAGCATTTT.

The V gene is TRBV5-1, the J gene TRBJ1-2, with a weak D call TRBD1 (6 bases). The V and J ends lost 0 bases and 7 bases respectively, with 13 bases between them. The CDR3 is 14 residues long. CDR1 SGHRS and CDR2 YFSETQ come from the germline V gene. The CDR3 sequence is CASSLVAGAGGYTF. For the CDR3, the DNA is TGCGCCAGCAGCTTGGTCGCGGGGGCTGGTGGCTACACCTTC.

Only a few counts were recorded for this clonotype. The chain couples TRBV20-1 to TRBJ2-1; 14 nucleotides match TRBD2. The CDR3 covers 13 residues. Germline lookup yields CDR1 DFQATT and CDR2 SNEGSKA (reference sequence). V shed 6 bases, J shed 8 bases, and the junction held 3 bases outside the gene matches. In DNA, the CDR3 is TGCAGTGCCGGGACTAGCGGGAGCTATGAGCAGTTCTTC. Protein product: CSAGTSGSYEQFF.

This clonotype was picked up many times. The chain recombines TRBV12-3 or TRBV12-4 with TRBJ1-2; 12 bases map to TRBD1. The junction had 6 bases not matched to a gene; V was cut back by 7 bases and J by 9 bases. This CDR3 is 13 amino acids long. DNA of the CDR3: TGTGCCAGCACCGGGACAGGGGGCAGGCGCTACACCTTC. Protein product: CASTGTGGRRYTF.

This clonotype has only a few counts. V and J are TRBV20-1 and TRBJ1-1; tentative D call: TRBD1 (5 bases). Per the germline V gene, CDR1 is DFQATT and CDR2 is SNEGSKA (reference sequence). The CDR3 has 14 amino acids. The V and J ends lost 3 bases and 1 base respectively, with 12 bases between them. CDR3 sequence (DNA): TGCAGTGCTAGGCCAGGGTCCGGGAACACTGAAGCTTTCTTT. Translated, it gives CSARPGSGNTEAFF.

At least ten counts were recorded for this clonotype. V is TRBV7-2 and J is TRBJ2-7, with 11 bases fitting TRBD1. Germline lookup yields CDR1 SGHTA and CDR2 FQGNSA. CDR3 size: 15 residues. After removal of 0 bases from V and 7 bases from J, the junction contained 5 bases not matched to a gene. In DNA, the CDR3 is TGTGCCAGCAGCTTAGCCGGACAGGGGGCTCGTGAGCAGTACTTC. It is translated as CASSLAGQGAREQYF.

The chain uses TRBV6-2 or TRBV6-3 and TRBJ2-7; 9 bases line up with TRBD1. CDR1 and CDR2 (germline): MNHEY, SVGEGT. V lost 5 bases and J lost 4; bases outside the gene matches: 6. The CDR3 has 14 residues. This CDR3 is CASSEAGTGYEQYF. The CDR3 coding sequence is TGTGCCAGCAGTGAAGCGGGGACAGGGTACGAGCAGTACTTC.